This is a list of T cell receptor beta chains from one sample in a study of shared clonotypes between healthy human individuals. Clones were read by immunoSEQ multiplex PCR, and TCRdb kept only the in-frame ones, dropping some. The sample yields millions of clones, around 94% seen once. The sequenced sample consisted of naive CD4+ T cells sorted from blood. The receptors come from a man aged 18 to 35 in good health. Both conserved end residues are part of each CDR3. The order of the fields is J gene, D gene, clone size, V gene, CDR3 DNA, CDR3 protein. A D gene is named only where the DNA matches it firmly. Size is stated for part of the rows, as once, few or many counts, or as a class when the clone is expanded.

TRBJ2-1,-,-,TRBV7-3,TGTGCCAGCAGCGTTCGGGATCTTGAAAATGAGCAGTTCTTC,CASSVRDLENEQFF
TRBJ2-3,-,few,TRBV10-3,TGTGCCATCGGGAGAGATACGCAGTATTTT,CAIGRDTQYF
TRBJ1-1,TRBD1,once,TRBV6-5,TGTGCCAGCAGTCAATGGGACAGGGGGGGAGCTTTCTTT,CASSQWDRGGAFF
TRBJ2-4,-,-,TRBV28,TGTGCCAGCAGTCCTCAGGGTTCCAAAAACATTCAGTACTTC,CASSPQGSKNIQYF
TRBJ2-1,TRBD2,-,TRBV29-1,TGCAGCGTTTCAAGCGGGAGGGTCAACAATGAGCAGTTCTTC,CSVSSGRVNNEQFF
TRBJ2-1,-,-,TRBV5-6,TGTGCCAGCAGCTCAGGACAGGAGCAGTTCTTC,CASSSGQEQFF
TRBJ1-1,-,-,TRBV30,TGTGCCTGGAGTGGTCATCTGACCACTGAAGCTTTCTTT,CAWSGHLTTEAFF
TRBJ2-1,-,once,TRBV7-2,TGTGCCAGCAGCCCCTCCCGGGACTCCCTTAGGGAGCAGTTCTTC,CASSPSRDSLREQFF
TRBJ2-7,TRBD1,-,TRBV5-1,TGCGCCAGCAGCTTGGAGCCGGGACAGTACTACGAGCAGTACTTC,CASSLEPGQYYEQYF
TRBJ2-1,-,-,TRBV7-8,TGTGCCAGCAGCTTAGCGAGGTCCTACAATGAGCAGTTCTTC,CASSLARSYNEQFF
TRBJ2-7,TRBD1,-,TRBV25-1,TGTGCCAGCAGCGCACAGGGGGACGAGCAGTACTTC,CASSAQGDEQYF
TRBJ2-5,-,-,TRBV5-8,TGTGCCAGTAACTGGGCGGGGTCCCAAGAGACCCAGTACTTC,CASNWAGSQETQYF
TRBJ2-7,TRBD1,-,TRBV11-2,TGTGCCAGCAGCTTAGCCCTCCCTGGGACAGGGTCCTACGAGCAGTACTTC,CASSLALPGTGSYEQYF
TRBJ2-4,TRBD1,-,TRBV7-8,TGTGCCAGCAGCTTAGCCCCGACAGGGTCTTTTTCCATTCAGTACTTC,CASSLAPTGSFSIQYF
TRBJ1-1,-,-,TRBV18,TGTGCCAGCTCACCTTATGATTTAACAGGGTTAGAAGCTTTCTTT,CASSPYDLTGLEAFF
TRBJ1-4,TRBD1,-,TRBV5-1,TGCGCCAGCAGCGTACGAGGCCAGGGGGCAGGGCAATATGAAAAACTGTTTTTT,CASSVRGQGAGQYEKLFF
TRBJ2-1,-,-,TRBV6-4,TGTGCCAGCAGTGAGCACGCGAATAGACAAGAGCAGTTCTTC,CASSEHANRQEQFF
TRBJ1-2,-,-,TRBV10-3,TGTGCCATCAGTTCCGACGGGAGGAACTATGGCTACACCTTC,CAISSDGRNYGYTF
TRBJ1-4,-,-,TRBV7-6,TGTGCCAGCAGCTTAGGAGCCGGCGGGGAAAAACTGTTTTTT,CASSLGAGGEKLFF
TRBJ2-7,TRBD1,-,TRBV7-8,TGTGCCACCGGAGGACAGGGCGTCTACGAGCAGTACTTC,CATGGQGVYEQYF
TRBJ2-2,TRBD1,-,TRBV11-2,TGTGCCAGCAGCAAACAGGGGGTCGACACCGGGGAGCTGTTTTTT,CASSKQGVDTGELFF
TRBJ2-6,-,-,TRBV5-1,TGCGCCAGCAGCGTCGACAGCTCTGGGGCCAACGTCCTGACTTTC,CASSVDSSGANVLTF
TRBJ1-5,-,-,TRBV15,TGTGCCACCAGCAGAGATCGACAGACTCAGCCCCAGCATTTT,CATSRDRQTQPQHF
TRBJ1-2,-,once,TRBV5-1,TGCGCCAGCAGCTTGATAGGGGAAGGCGGCTACACCTTC,CASSLIGEGGYTF
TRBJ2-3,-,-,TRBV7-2,TGTGCCAGCAGCTCCCTGACGGGGACATACACAGATACGCAGTATTTT,CASSSLTGTYTDTQYF